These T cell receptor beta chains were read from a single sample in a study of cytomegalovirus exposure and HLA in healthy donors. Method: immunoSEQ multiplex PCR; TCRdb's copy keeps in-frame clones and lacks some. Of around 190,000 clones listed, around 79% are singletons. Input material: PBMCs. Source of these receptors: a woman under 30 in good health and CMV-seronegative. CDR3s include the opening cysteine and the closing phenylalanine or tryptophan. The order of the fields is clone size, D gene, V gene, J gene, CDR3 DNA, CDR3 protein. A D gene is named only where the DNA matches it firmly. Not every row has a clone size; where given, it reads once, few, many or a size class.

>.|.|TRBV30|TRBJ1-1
TGTGCCTGGAGTGTTGGACGGGGGGGGGCTTTCTTT
CAWSVGRGGAFF
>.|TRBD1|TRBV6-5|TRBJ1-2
TGTGCCAGCAGTTCCCCGGGACAGGGCTATGGCTACACCTTC
CASSSPGQGYGYTF
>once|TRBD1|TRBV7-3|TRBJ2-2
TGTGCCAGCAGCTCCTCCCCCTGGGACAGTGCACCGAACACCGGGGAGCTGTTTTTT
CASSSSPWDSAPNTGELFF
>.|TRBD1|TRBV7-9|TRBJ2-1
TGTGCCAGCAAGGTTGGGACAGGGGGAGACAATGAGCAGTTCTTC
CASKVGTGGDNEQFF
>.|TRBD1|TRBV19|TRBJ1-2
TGTGCCAGTAGGCAGGGGGGTGGCTACACCTTC
CASRQGGGYTF
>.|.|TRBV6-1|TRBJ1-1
TGTGCCAGCAGTGTTCAGGGACAGAACACTGAAGCTTTCTTT
CASSVQGQNTEAFF
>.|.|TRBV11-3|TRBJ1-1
TGTGCCAGCAGCAAAAGCGGCGGGGGAAACGCTGAAGCTTTCTTT
CASSKSGGGNAEAFF
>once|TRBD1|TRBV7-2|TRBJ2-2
TGTGCCAGCAGCCTTCAACAGGGGACGGTTCGTACCGGGGAGCTGTTTTTT
CASSLQQGTVRTGELFF
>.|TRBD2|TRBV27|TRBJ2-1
TGTGCCAGCGGACTAGCGGGGGGGCCAAAAGAGCAGTTCTTC
CASGLAGGPKEQFF
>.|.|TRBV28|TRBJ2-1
TGTGCCAGCAGTTTAACCGGTCTCAAGCCCTACAATGAGCAGTTCTTC
CASSLTGLKPYNEQFF
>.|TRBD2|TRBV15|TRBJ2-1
TGTGCCACCAGCAGAGAGTTGGGGCTAGCGGGAGAAGATGAGCAGTTCTTC
CATSRELGLAGEDEQFF
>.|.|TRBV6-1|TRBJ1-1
TGTGCCAGCAGTGAACTTGAGGTCATGAACACTGAAGCTTTCTTT
CASSELEVMNTEAFF
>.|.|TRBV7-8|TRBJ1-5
TGTGCCAGCAGCTTAGAAGTGACATTTAATCAGCCCCAGCATTTT
CASSLEVTFNQPQHF
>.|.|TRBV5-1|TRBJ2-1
TGCGCCAGCAGCTTGGCCGCCGGAGGAGGGAATGAGCAGTTCTTC
CASSLAAGGGNEQFF
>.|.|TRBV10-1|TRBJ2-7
TGCGCCAGCAGTGAGGAGACAGGCTACGAGCAGTACTTC
CASSEETGYEQYF
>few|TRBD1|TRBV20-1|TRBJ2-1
TGCAGTGCTGGACCAGGACAGGGGCAGTTCTTC
CSAGPGQGQFF
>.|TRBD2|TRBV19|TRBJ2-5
TGTGCCAGTAGTGCTAGCGGGACCCCCCTTAGAGAGACCCAGTACTTC
CASSASGTPLRETQYF
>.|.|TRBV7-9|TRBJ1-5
TGTTCCAGCAGCTTCTCTTCGCAGCCCCAGCATTTT
CSSSFSSQPQHF
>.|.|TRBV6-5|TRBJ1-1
TGTGCCAGCAGCCTTCAGGGGAACACTGAAGCTTTCTTT
CASSLQGNTEAFF
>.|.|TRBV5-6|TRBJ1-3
TGTGCCAGCAGCTACAGGGTTTTTGGAAACACCATATATTTT
CASSYRVFGNTIYF
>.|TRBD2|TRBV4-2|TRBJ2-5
TGTGCCAGCAGCCAAGATCCTAGCGGGGGGGTTCAAGAGACCCAGTACTTC
CASSQDPSGGVQETQYF
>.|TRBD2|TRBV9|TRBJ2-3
TGTGCCAGCAGCGTATCAAGCGGGAGCCCTGCGGATACGCAGTATTTT
CASSVSSGSPADTQYF
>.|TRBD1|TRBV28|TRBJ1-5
TGTGCCAGCAGGACAGGGGTTGGCAATCAGCCCCAGCATTTT
CASRTGVGNQPQHF
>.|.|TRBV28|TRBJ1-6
TGTGCCAGCAGACCTGGGGGAGGTAATTCACCCCTCCACTTT
CASRPGGGNSPLHF
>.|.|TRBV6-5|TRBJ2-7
TGTGCCAGCAGCTCAAGAGCGTACGAGCAGTACTTC
CASSSRAYEQYF
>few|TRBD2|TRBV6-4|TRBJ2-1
TGTGCCAGCAGTGACTCAGCGGGGGGGTCCTCCTACAATGAGCAGTTCTTC
CASSDSAGGSSYNEQFF
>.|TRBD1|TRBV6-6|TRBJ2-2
TGTGCCAGCAGGGGGACAGAAAACACCGGGGAGCTGTTTTTT
CASRGTENTGELFF
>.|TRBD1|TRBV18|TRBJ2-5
TGTGCCAGCTCACCAGGACAGGGGGTCTTTGAGACCCAGTACTTC
CASSPGQGVFETQYF
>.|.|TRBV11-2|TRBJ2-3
TGTGCCAGCAGCCATCGACTAGGGTCGACAGGCACAGATACGCAGTATTTT
CASSHRLGSTGTDTQYF
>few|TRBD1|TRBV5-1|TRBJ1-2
TGCGCCAGCAGCAGCGACACAGGGGTTCGTCATGGCTACACCTTC
CASSSDTGVRHGYTF
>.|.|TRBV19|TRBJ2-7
TGTGCCAGTAGTATAACAGGCCGCTCCTACGAGCAGTACTTC
CASSITGRSYEQYF
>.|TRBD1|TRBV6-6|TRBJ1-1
TGTGCCAGCAGTGCGGGACAGGGGTTGGGCACTGAAGCTTTCTTT
CASSAGQGLGTEAFF
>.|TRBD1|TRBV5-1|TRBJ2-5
TGCGCCAGCAGCTGGACCACAGGGGAAGAGACCCAGTACTTC
CASSWTTGEETQYF
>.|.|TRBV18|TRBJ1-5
TGTGCCAGCGTAACAGGGTTGGGTCAGCCCCAGCATTTT
CASVTGLGQPQHF
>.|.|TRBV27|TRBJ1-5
TGTGCCAGCAGTTCATCACAAAGCAATCAGCCCCAGCATTTT
CASSSSQSNQPQHF
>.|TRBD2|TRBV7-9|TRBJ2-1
TGTGCCAGCAGCTCTCGGGCTAGCGGGCACAATGAGCAGTTCTTC
CASSSRASGHNEQFF
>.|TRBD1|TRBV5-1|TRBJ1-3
TGCGCCAGCAGCCGAGGGACAGCCGTTGACACCATATATTTT
CASSRGTAVDTIYF
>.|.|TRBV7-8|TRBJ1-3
TGTGCCAGCAGCTCCTTTGCGGGTTTCGATGGAAACACCATATATTTT
CASSSFAGFDGNTIYF
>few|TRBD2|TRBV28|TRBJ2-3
TGTGCCAGCAGTTTACGGGGGGGTTCAGGGGATACGCAGTATTTT
CASSLRGGSGDTQYF
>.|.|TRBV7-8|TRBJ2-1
TGTGCCAGCAGCCTGACAGTCGACAGAATGAATGAGCAGTTCTTC
CASSLTVDRMNEQFF
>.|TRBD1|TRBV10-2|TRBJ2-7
TGCGCCAGCAGCGACAGGGGGGAAGGCTACGAGCAGTACTTC
CASSDRGEGYEQYF
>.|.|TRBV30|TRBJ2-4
TGTGCCTGGAGTGTAGGCCGAGCGGTGTACTTC
CAWSVGRAVYF